This passage covers 15 T cell receptor beta chains from one sample sequenced in a study of T cells in Graves' hyperthyroidism and ophthalmopathy. The CDR3 regions of TCR beta were amplified from RNA transcripts. The HTBI primer set drove a first-round RT-PCR of the TCR CDR3. Using its own MiXCR run on the multiplex PCR reads, TCRdb lists one record per CDR3 protein. This sample has just over 550,000 distinct CDR3 sequences; about 43% occur once, and the top ten carry 8.2%. Sequencing was done on a sample of peripheral blood or thyroid tissue (not recorded which). The receptor source for this set is a woman aged 18-35 years with Graves' hyperthyroidism.

The chain couples TRBV25-1 to TRBJ1-6, with D unclear. CDR1 and CDR2 (germline): MGHDK, SYGVNS. The CDR3 is made up of 15 amino acids. V lost 5 bases, J lost 9 bases, and 17 bases lay in between. The CDR3 DNA follows: TGTGCCAGCAGTTACCAGGCTCGCGGGAGTTCACCCCTCCACTTT. Translated: CASSYQARGSSPLHF.

This clonotype has ten or more counts. V and J are TRBV10-1 and TRBJ1-2; TRBD1 is a possible D gene (6 bases). CDR3 length: 13 residues. Germline CDR1 and CDR2: WNHNN and SYGVQD (reference sequence). V shed 8 bases and J shed 4 bases, with 14 bases lying between them. The CDR3 spells CASAQTGSYGYTF. CDR3 sequence (DNA): TGCGCCAGCGCACAAACAGGGAGCTATGGCTACACCTTC.

The chain carries TRBV20-1 and TRBJ2-2, with TRBD2 matching over 10 bases. The germline CDR1 and CDR2 sequences are DFQATT and SNEGSKA (reference sequence). The CDR3 is made up of 16 amino acids. The V segment lost 3 bases and the J segment 5 bases; nucleotides outside the gene matches: 9. This CDR3 reads CSASVAAGGWTGELFF. For the CDR3, the DNA is TGCAGTGCTAGTGTCGCAGCGGGAGGGTGGACCGGGGAGCTGTTTTTT.

The chain employs TRBV25-1 and TRBJ2-7; D tentatively fits TRBD1 or TRBD2 (5 bases each). The germline CDR1 and CDR2 sequences are MGHDK and SYGVNS. Trimming took off 6 bases at V and 0 bases at J, with 15 bases between the two ends. This CDR3 contains 15 residues. Here the CDR3 reads CASRRGALVSYEQYF. The CDR3, as DNA: TGTGCCAGCAGAAGAGGGGCGCTAGTCTCCTACGAGCAGTACTTC.

The V and J genes are TRBV2 and TRBJ1-4; TRBD1 matches at 7 bases. V shed 1 base, J shed 7 bases, and the junction held 3 bases outside the gene matches. Germline loops: CDR1 SNHLY, CDR2 FYNNEI. This CDR3 is 14 amino acids long. The CDR3 is CASSEGDRVEKLFF. The CDR3 bases are TGTGCCAGCAGTGAAGGAGACAGGGTTGAAAAACTGTTTTTT. The full variable domain, in which reference TRBV2 and TRBJ1-4 provide the parts outside the CDR3, is EPEVTQTPSHQVTQMGQEVILRCVPISNHLYFYWYRQILGQKVEFLVSFYNNEISEKSEIFDDQFSVERPDGSNFTLKIRSTKLEDSAMYFCASSEGDRVEKLFFGSGTQLSVL.

This clonotype occurred many times. V and J are TRBV7-2 and TRBJ1-2; 9 positions agree with TRBD1. The CDR3 is 15 residues long. V gave up 5 bases and J gave up 7 bases; unmatched junction bases: 11. Germline CDR1 and CDR2: SGHTA and FQGNSA. This chain's CDR3 is CASSPGRTGAGGYTF. The CDR3 nucleotides are TGTGCCAGCAGCCCAGGACGGACAGGGGCGGGTGGCTACACCTTC.

The gene calls are TRBV10-3 and TRBJ1-2, with TRBD1 as a possible D gene (5 bases). Per germline, CDR1 ENHRY and CDR2 SYGVKD. CDR3 length: 13 amino acids. V shed 4 bases and J shed 6 bases, with 12 bases lying between them. This CDR3 is CAISGAGSNGYTF. In nucleotides, the CDR3 is TGTGCCATCAGTGGGGCAGGGTCGAATGGCTACACCTTC.

On this clonotype: A much larger clone is a single base away; this may be a read error. The J gene is TRBJ1-1, the V gene TRBV6-5; D uncertain. V shed 8 bases and J shed 6 bases, with 10 bases lying between them. The CDR3 runs 11 residues. Germline lookup yields CDR1 MNHEY and CDR2 SVGAGI. Written as DNA, the CDR3 is TGTGCCAGCCTTGGGCCCGCTGAAGCTTTCTTT. This translates into CASLGPAEAFF.

This clonotype was observed once. This may be a read error, as it is one base from a much larger clone. The CDR3 carries no conserved terminal phenylalanine or tryptophan, so it likely arises from a read error. The chain employs TRBV7-4 and TRBJ2-7; D possibly matches TRBD1 or TRBD2 (5 bases each). V dropped 4 bases and J dropped 6 bases, with 13 bases sitting between them. Germline lookup yields CDR1 SGHVT and CDR2 SQSDAQ. The CDR3 totals 13 residues. Here the CDR3 DNA reads TGTGCCAGCAGCTCCGGGACCGCGGGCGAGCAGTACCTC. Protein sequence: CASSSGTAGEQYL.

This clonotype was seen more than once but under ten times. This chain uses TRBV11-3 with TRBJ2-7, with D possibly matching TRBD1 (6 bases). The CDR3 is made up of 14 amino acids. The germline CDR1 and CDR2 sequences are SGHNT and YENEEA. Trimming left V 5 bases short and J 1 base short, with 12 bases between. DNA for the CDR3: TGTGCCAGCAGCGGGCGACAGGCGTCCTACGAGCAGTACTTC. This translates into CASSGRQASYEQYF.

This clonotype was recorded at least ten times. The rearrangement uses TRBV7-9 and TRBJ2-7, with 11 bases matching TRBD1. V dropped 5 bases and J dropped 3; count of bases not matched to a gene: 3. This CDR3 is built from 14 residues. Germline CDR1 is SEHNR and CDR2 is FQNEAQ (reference sequence). CDR3 coding DNA: TGTGCCAGCAGCACCGGGACAGGGGGCTACGAGCAGTACTTC. Amino acids: CASSTGTGGYEQYF.

This rearrangement joins TRBV11-1 to TRBJ1-2; possibly TRBD1 for D (5 bases). This CDR3 has 15 residues. Trimming took 5 bases from V and 4 from J, leaving 17 bases between them. Germline lookup yields CDR1 SGHAT and CDR2 FQDESV (reference sequence). The CDR3 bases are TGTGCCAGCAGCCTTCGGGACGGATCTAGCTATGGCTACACCTTC. Translation: CASSLRDGSSYGYTF.

This chain links TRBV7-9 with TRBJ1-3; D perhaps matches TRBD1 (5 bases). V lost 5 bases, J lost 3 bases, and 14 bases lay in between. This CDR3 spans 15 amino acids. The germline V gene has CDR1 SEHNR and CDR2 FQNEAQ (reference sequence). The CDR3: CASSRDLGFGNTIYF. The CDR3 region has the DNA TGTGCCAGCAGCCGGGACCTTGGGTTTGGAAACACCATATATTTT.

The sample holds many counts of this clonotype. J is TRBJ1-1 and V is TRBV29-1; D gene uncertain. V was clipped by 4 bases and J by 0 bases, with 6 bases between them. Germline loops: CDR1 SQVTM, CDR2 ANQGSEA. The CDR3 has 12 amino acids. CDR3 region: CSVGKLNTEAFF. DNA of the CDR3: TGCAGCGTTGGGAAGCTGAACACTGAAGCTTTCTTT.

Regarding this clonotype: This may arise from a read error, as a much more abundant clone is one base away. The J gene is TRBJ2-5, the V gene TRBV29-1, with 8 nucleotides matching TRBD1. The length of the CDR3 is 13 residues. The germline V gene has CDR1 SQVTM and CDR2 ANQGSEA. Here the CDR3 DNA reads TGCAGCGTCCTACAGGGGGATCAAGGGACCCAGTACTTC. Translating gives CSVLQGDQGTQYF.